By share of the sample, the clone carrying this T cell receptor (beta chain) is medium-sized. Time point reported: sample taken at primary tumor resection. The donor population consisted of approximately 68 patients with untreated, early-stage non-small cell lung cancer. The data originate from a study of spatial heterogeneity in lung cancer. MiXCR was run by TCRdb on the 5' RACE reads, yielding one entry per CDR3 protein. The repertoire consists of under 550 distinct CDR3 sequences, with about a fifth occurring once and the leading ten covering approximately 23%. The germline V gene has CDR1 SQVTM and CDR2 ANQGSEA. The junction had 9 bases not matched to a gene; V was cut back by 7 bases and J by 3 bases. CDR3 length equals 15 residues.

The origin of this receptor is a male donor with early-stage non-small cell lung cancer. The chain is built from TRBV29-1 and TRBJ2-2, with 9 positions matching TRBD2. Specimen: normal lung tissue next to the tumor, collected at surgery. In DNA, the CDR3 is TGCAGCGCCAAAGCGGGAGGTATGGACACCGGGGAGCTGTTTTTT. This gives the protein CSAKAGGMDTGELFF.